This T cell receptor beta chain was recovered during a study of T cell repertoires in cytomegalovirus infection. Study overall: Based on public TCR beta signatures, there were indications of CMV infection and of a matching HLA type. Overall study results and limits: Totalled public TCR beta family frequency picked out people who carried CMV plus the relevant HLA. The study found HLA-C-restricted CMV-specific TCR beta clonotypes dominating the ex vivo response.

Germline loops: CDR1 SGHTA, CDR2 FQGNSA. The CDR3 extends over 16 amino acids. V was clipped by 1 base and J by 0 bases, with 13 bases between them. MiXCR, run by TCRdb on the reads, gives a single entry per CDR3 protein. The sample lists 150,000 to 200,000 distinct CDR3 sequences, over 25% occurring once. About this clonotype itself: Its antigen is unknown.

The chain recombines TRBV7-2 with TRBJ2-7; D may be TRBD2 (5 bases). The material sequenced was PBMCs. This TCR came from a human donor in good health (CMV status not recorded). Some clones in this sample may be carry-over from other donors' samples. The CDR3 region has the DNA TGTGCCAGCAGCTTAGTTGGGTTTGGGAGCTCCTACGAGCAGTACTTC. Translated, it gives CASSLVGFGSSYEQYF.